These T cell receptor beta chains were read from a single sample in a study of CD8 T cells in Susac syndrome. TCRdb reprocessed the immunoSEQ multiplex PCR reads with MiXCR, giving one entry per CDR3 protein. This table holds about 180,000 distinct CDR3 sequences, roughly 95% found once. The sequenced material came from CD8+ T cells from PBMCs. The receptor source for this set is a human donor with multiple sclerosis. The CDR3 runs from the conserved cysteine through the conserved F or W. Each record gives: J gene, V gene, CDR3 protein.

>TRBJ2-7|TRBV7-9
CASSRRDRELGWGSYEQYF
>TRBJ2-3|TRBV7-9
CASSDLAAGTDTQYF
>TRBJ2-1|TRBV9
CASSAGGIVENEQFF
>TRBJ2-1|TRBV9
CASSPSGWPLYNEQFF
>TRBJ2-1|TRBV29-1
CSDAPAYNEQFF
>TRBJ1-1|TRBV11-2
CASGRVEAFF
>TRBJ2-1|TRBV11-2
CASSPGPYNEQFF
>TRBJ1-5|TRBV27
CASSPATPGQVDQPQHF
>TRBJ2-3|TRBV12-3/TRBV12-4
CASNSEQGGDTQYF
>TRBJ2-5|TRBV25-1
CASSESSGLKTQYF
>TRBJ1-5|TRBV5-6
CASKQSPDGNQPQHF
>TRBJ1-2|TRBV27
CASSQGTYGYTF
>TRBJ1-1|TRBV9
CASSGRDRQNTEAFF
>TRBJ1-5|TRBV19
CASSQQNNQPQHF
>TRBJ2-3|TRBV27
CASSLSVRVDTQYF
>TRBJ2-7|TRBV16
CASTGTGDLWEQYF
>TRBJ2-7|TRBV3-1
CASSQGLAGVFEQYF
>TRBJ2-7|TRBV3-1
CASSQDGPISLYEQYF